This T cell receptor beta chain was profiled in a study of regulatory T cells in long-lasting Graves disease. The time point: newly diagnosed GD, antithyroid drugs for less than 3 months. After RNA was extracted from PBMCs, the TCR library was made from it. The TCR beta library used iRepertoire HTBI primers with Arm-PCR amplification of CDR3. TCRdb reanalysed the multiplex PCR reads using MiXCR and keeps one entry per CDR3 protein. The data hold 440,000 or so distinct CDR3 sequences, with about 17% observed a single time. This CDR3 is 16 amino acids long. Germline values: CDR1 MNHNS, CDR2 SASEGT. The junction had 10 bases not matched to a gene; V was cut back by 6 bases and J by 4 bases. The same sample was also studied in work on T cells in Graves' hyperthyroidism and ophthalmopathy.

This TCR derives from a woman aged 25 to 39 with Graves disease. The chain employs TRBV6-1 and TRBJ2-1, with 9 bases matching TRBD1. The source material was peripheral blood mononuclear cells (PBMCs), sampled at new diagnosis, from a patient treated with antithyroid drugs. CDR3 region: CASRPSGTGTYNEQFF. The CDR3 region has the DNA TGTGCCAGCAGGCCATCCGGGACAGGGACTTACAATGAGCAGTTCTTC.